The 12 T cell receptor beta chains reported below all come from one sample, sequenced in a study of blood T cell repertoires in COVID-19. Sequencing was performed with immunoSEQ multiplex PCR; in TCRdb, only in-frame clones are kept and a portion is missing. The data contain under 250,000 clones, about 87% of them singletons. The sequenced material came from peripheral blood. These receptors were taken from a woman aged 70-85 years with active or convalescent COVID-19.

This clone has more than one count but fewer than ten. The rearrangement uses TRBV19 and TRBJ2-2, with D uncertain. Germline V lookup: CDR1 LNHDA, CDR2 SQIVND (reference sequence). V was trimmed by 7 bases and J by 5 bases, leaving 5 bases between them. The CDR3 spans 11 residues. This chain's CDR3 is CASTLTGELFF. CDR3 in DNA: TGTGCCAGTACCCTTACCGGGGAGCTGTTTTTT.

The CDR3 is CASSRYQGENTEAFF. CDR3 nucleotides: TGTGCCAGTAGTAGGTATCAGGGGGAGAACACTGAAGCTTTCTTT. This chain links TRBV19 with TRBJ1-1; 7 bases fit TRBD1. CDR1 and CDR2 from the germline V gene are LNHDA and SQIVND (reference sequence). The V and J ends lost 4 bases and 1 base, in that order; junction bases with no gene match: 6. The CDR3 extends over 15 amino acids.

Regarding this clone: One end of the junction is discordant with germline, which a read error may explain. The V call is TRBV11-2, the J call TRBJ2-7; tentatively, D is TRBD2 (7 bases). Germline CDR1 is SGHAT and CDR2 is FQNNGV. The CDR3 consists of 15 residues. This CDR3 is CASSVEGGERFEQYF. In nucleotides, the CDR3 is TGTGCCAGCAGCGTAGAGGGGGGGGAGCGTTTCGAGCAGTACTTC.

The rearrangement joins TRBV7-2 to TRBJ2-3; 7 nucleotides match TRBD2. Germline lookup yields CDR1 SGHTA and CDR2 FQGNSA. The CDR3 consists of 13 residues. Trimming removed 7 bases from V and 6 bases from J; junction bases left unmatched: 7. The CDR3 DNA follows: TGTGCCAGCAACTCGGGGGGTCGCGATACGCAGTATTTT. Translated: CASNSGGRDTQYF.

The chain couples TRBV18 to TRBJ1-1; a possible D gene is TRBD1 (6 bases). The CDR3 extends over 15 amino acids. V lost 3 bases, J lost 1 base, and 12 bases lay in between. Germline lookup yields CDR1 KGHSH and CDR2 LQKENI. The CDR3: CASSPGRGSNTEAFF. DNA for the CDR3: TGTGCCAGCTCACCGGGCAGGGGATCGAACACTGAAGCTTTCTTT.

This clone was seen a single time. The chain employs TRBV11-2 and TRBJ1-3, with 9 nucleotides matching TRBD1. The CDR3 length is 16 residues. V gave up 5 bases and J gave up 0 bases; unmatched junction bases: 5. In germline, CDR1 is SGHAT, CDR2 FQNNGV. CDR3 in amino acids: CASSIDRGSSGNTIYF. DNA of the CDR3: TGTGCCAGCAGCATTGACAGGGGGAGCTCTGGAAACACCATATATTTT.

As to this clone: Other DNA variants within this sample encode the same CDR3. V usage is TRBV5-4 and J usage is TRBJ2-5; TRBD1 matches 8 bases. Trimming cost V 4 bases and J 5 bases; bases outside gene matches: 7. The CDR3 runs 14 residues. Looked up from germline, CDR1 is SGHNT and CDR2 is YYREEE (reference sequence). CDR3: CASSLQGAGETQYF. The DNA for the CDR3 is TGTGCCAGCAGCCTTCAGGGGGCGGGGGAGACCCAGTACTTC. Full variable domain (rest looked up from reference TRBV5-4 and TRBJ2-5): ETGVTQSPTHLIKTRGQQVTLRCSSQSGHNTVSWYQQALGQGPQFIFQYYREEENGRGNFPPRFSGLQFPNYSSELNVNALELDDSALYLCASSLQGAGETQYFGPGTRLLVL.

Comment on this clone: Mismatch with germline at one junction end may stem from a read error. The CDR3 DNA reads as TGTGCCAGCAGTTTAGCGACGGGGGAAAAACTGTTTTTT. Residues: CASSLATGEKLFF. V is TRBV7-2 and J is TRBJ1-4; no firm D call. The CDR3 runs to 13 residues. Germline lookup yields CDR1 SGHTA and CDR2 FQGNSA.

This sequence joins TRBV29-1 and TRBJ1-5; 8 positions match TRBD1. This CDR3 region has 13 residues. With 8 bases clipped from V and 6 bases from J, the junction kept 9 bases outside the gene matches. CDR1 and CDR2 from the germline V gene are SQVTM and ANQGSEA. This CDR3 is CSFRQGLSQPQHF. CDR3 in DNA: TGCAGCTTTAGACAGGGGTTGAGTCAGCCCCAGCATTTT.

This clone has a handful of counts. The V and J genes are TRBV29-1 and TRBJ1-2; 9 bases are a match to TRBD1. The CDR3 is 14 amino acids. V lost 4 bases, J lost 7 bases, and 10 bases stayed unmatched. From germline, CDR1 is SQVTM and CDR2 ANQGSEA. This chain's CDR3 is CSVARTGASGGYTF. Written as DNA, the CDR3 is TGCAGCGTTGCTAGGACAGGGGCTTCGGGTGGCTACACCTTC.

The genes are TRBV2 and TRBJ1-5; D gene unclear. V lost 7 bases to trimming and J lost 1 base, with 11 bases between them. In germline, CDR1 is SNHLY, CDR2 FYNNEI. This CDR3 has 14 residues. The CDR3 is CASTAGMSNQPQHF. For the CDR3, the DNA is TGTGCCAGCACTGCGGGAATGAGCAATCAGCCCCAGCATTTT. Full variable domain (remainder filled in from reference TRBV2 and TRBJ1-5): EPEVTQTPSHQVTQMGQEVILRCVPISNHLYFYWYRQILGQKVEFLVSFYNNEISEKSEIFDDQFSVERPDGSNFTLKIRSTKLEDSAMYFCASTAGMSNQPQHFGDGTRLSIL.

With respect to this clone: The sample contains more than one DNA sequence encoding this CDR3. The CDR3 spells CASSMTGGDGYTF. In nucleotides, the CDR3 is TGTGCCAGTTCGATGACAGGGGGCGATGGCTACACCTTC. The V and J genes are TRBV6-5 and TRBJ1-2; 10 nucleotides agree with TRBD1. The CDR3 is 13 amino acids. Germline CDR1 and CDR2: MNHEY and SVGAGI. J lost 6 bases, V lost 9 bases, and 7 bases had no gene match.